The clone carrying this T cell receptor (beta chain) has a handful of counts. The antigen remains undetermined. Generated by immunoSEQ multiplex PCR, the TCRdb table keeps only in-frame clones and is missing some. The table lists some 120,000 clones, about 90% of them singletons. These data belong to a study of CD4+ T cells in melanoma. The study's findings and limits: Neoantigen-specific CD4+ T cells in melanoma reportedly had diverse differentiation states.

Sequenced: peripheral blood. The source of this sequence is a human donor with melanoma.

CDR3 bases: TGTGCCAGCAGTTCAGGGGTCCACGAGCAGTACTTC. Translating it yields CASSSGVHEQYF. The V and J genes are TRBV28 and TRBJ2-7; TRBD1 might be the D (6 bases). Looked up from germline, CDR1 is MDHEN and CDR2 is SYDVKM. The V end was cut by 4 bases, the J end by 5 bases, with 9 bases between. The CDR3 runs 12 residues.